The 20 T cell receptor beta chains given below trace back to one sample, sequenced in a study of T cell responses to AZD1222 COVID-19 vaccine. Sequenced by immunoSEQ multiplex PCR; TCRdb stores in-frame clones only, minus some. Seen here are 180,000 or so clones, 85% to 90% observed once, and the top ten hold roughly a quarter. Sample: peripheral blood, taken 28 days after the second AZD1222 dose. The receptors were sampled from an adult who received the AZD1222 COVID-19 vaccine.

V gene TRBV2 combines with J gene TRBJ2-1; D uncertain. This CDR3 has 15 amino acids. CDR1 SNHLY and CDR2 FYNNEI come from the germline V gene. Between the trimmed V and J ends, which lost 1 base and 4 bases, there was a span of 11 bases. The CDR3 DNA follows: TGTGCCAGCAGTGAAGAACTACCGTATTACAATGAGCAGTTCTTC. This gives the protein CASSEELPYYNEQFF.

The J gene is TRBJ2-7, the V gene TRBV6-5; maybe TRBD2 (7 bases). Per germline, CDR1 MNHEY and CDR2 SVGAGI. The CDR3 is 14 amino acids. V dropped 7 bases and J dropped 7 bases, with 20 bases sitting between them. CDR3: CASTQPGGPGEQYF. CDR3 sequence (DNA): TGTGCCAGCACTCAGCCGGGGGGCCCCGGGGAGCAGTACTTC.

Concerning this clone: The sample carries other DNA sequences with the same CDR3. V usage is TRBV7-3 and J usage is TRBJ2-3; TRBD2 might be the D (5 bases). CDR1 is SGHTA, CDR2 FQGTGA, per germline. The CDR3 runs to 14 residues. V lost 4 bases and J 6 bases, leaving 14 bases between the germline ends. CDR3: CASSSGLDGDTQYF. DNA of the CDR3: TGTGCCAGCAGCTCCGGACTCGACGGGGATACGCAGTATTTT.

The genes are TRBV28 and TRBJ2-7; TRBD1 agrees at 10 bases. The CDR3 extends over 15 amino acids. V trimming: 6 bases; J trimming: 1 base; junction bases outside the gene matches: 6. Germline V CDR1 and CDR2: MDHEN, SYDVKM. DNA for the CDR3: TGTGCCAGCAGACACCGACAGGGGGCTTCCTACGAGCAGTACTTC. Translation gives CASRHRQGASYEQYF.

This chain uses TRBV11-2 with TRBJ1-2, with D perhaps TRBD1 (6 bases). The CDR3 loop spans 14 amino acids. CDR1 SGHAT and CDR2 FQNNGV come from the germline V gene. Trimming left V 4 bases short and J 4 bases short, with 13 bases between. The CDR3 here is CASSYRQAAYGYTF. The CDR3 nucleotides read TGTGCCAGCAGCTACCGACAGGCCGCCTATGGCTACACCTTC. Based on the CDR3 plus reference TRBV11-2 and TRBJ1-2, the full variable domain is EAGVAQSPRYKIIEKRQSVAFWCNPISGHATLYWYQQILGQGPKLLIQFQNNGVVDDSQLPKDRFSAERLKGVDSTLKIQPAKLEDSAVYLCASSYRQAAYGYTFGSGTRLTVV.

The CDR3 is CASSLLAENEQFF. CDR3 in DNA: TGTGCCAGCAGCTTACTAGCGGAAAATGAGCAGTTCTTC. The chain recombines TRBV7-3 with TRBJ2-1; 7 nucleotides match TRBD2. Per the germline V gene, CDR1 is SGHTA and CDR2 is FQGTGA. The CDR3 length is 13 residues. V lost 2 bases, J lost 7 bases, and 2 bases stayed unmatched.

CDR3 loop: CASSQRQAYNEQFF. As DNA, the CDR3 is TGTGCCAGCAGCCAGAGACAGGCTTACAATGAGCAGTTCTTC. The chain uses TRBV14 and TRBJ2-1; D may be TRBD1 (6 bases). Germline values: CDR1 SGHDN, CDR2 FVKESK. Trimming pared 3 bases from V and 4 bases from J, leaving 10 bases between. The CDR3 covers 14 residues.

The J gene is TRBJ2-1, the V gene TRBV25-1; tentatively, D is TRBD1 (5 bases). V was pared by 3 bases and J by 3 bases, with 9 bases between. Germline V gene lookup returns CDR1 MGHDK and CDR2 SYGVNS. The CDR3 runs 14 residues. The CDR3 here is CASSDPGIYNEQFF. The CDR3 DNA sequence: TGTGCCAGCAGTGACCCAGGGATCTACAATGAGCAGTTCTTC.

This rearrangement joins TRBV5-1 to TRBJ2-2, with 7 bases that match TRBD2. The CDR3 runs 15 residues. V was clipped by 2 bases and J by 6 bases; unmatched bases: 7. Germline V gene data show CDR1 as SGHRS and CDR2 as YFSETQ. DNA for the CDR3: TGCGCCAGCAGCTTTGGCGGGAGAGGGGCCGGGGAGCTGTTTTTT. Protein product: CASSFGGRGAGELFF.

V gene TRBV7-2 combines with J gene TRBJ2-7; tentatively, D is TRBD1 (7 bases). The CDR3 is 15 amino acids. Germline-derived CDR1 and CDR2 are SGHTA and FQGNSA. Trimming removed 2 bases from V and 2 bases from J, with 13 bases in between. This CDR3 is CASSLFPGGTYEQYF. The CDR3 DNA reads as TGTGCCAGCAGCTTATTTCCAGGGGGGACCTACGAGCAGTACTTC.

The chain has TRBV7-2 and TRBJ2-3; 11 bases fit TRBD2. The CDR3 is 16 amino acids. V dropped 8 bases and J dropped 4; count of bases not matched to a gene: 11. CDR1 is SGHTA, CDR2 FQGNSA, per germline. Here the CDR3 DNA reads TGTGCCAGCGACTCAATAACTAGCGGGAGCTCAGATACGCAGTATTTT. Protein: CASDSITSGSSDTQYF. The entire variable domain, with the rest obtained from reference TRBV7-2 and TRBJ2-3, is as follows: GAGVSQSPSNKVTEKGKDVELRCDPISGHTALYWYRQSLGQGLEFLIYFQGNSAPDKSGLPSDRFSAERTGGSVSTLTIQRTQQEDSAVYLCASDSITSGSSDTQYFGPGTRLTVL.

This clone has a single count. This chain links TRBV7-9 with TRBJ1-4, with 8 positions matching TRBD1. The CDR3 has 14 residues. The ends lost 2 bases at V and 8 bases at J; junction bases unmatched: 4. Germline CDR1 reads SEHNR; CDR2 reads FQNEAQ (reference sequence). CDR3 bases: TGTGCCAGCAGCTTACCCGGGGACAGGGAAAAACTGTTTTTT. Protein sequence: CASSLPGDREKLFF.

The V gene is TRBV7-8, the J gene TRBJ2-3; TRBD2 aligns across 8 bases. CDR1 is SGHVS and CDR2 is FQNEAQ in the germline V gene. V lost 8 bases, J lost 4 bases, and 5 bases stayed unmatched. There are 13 residues in the CDR3. Written as DNA, the CDR3 is TGTGCCAGCGCTGTCGGGAGGGCAGATACGCAGTATTTT. Protein sequence: CASAVGRADTQYF.

The sample holds a few counts of this clone. CDR3 DNA: TGTGCCAGAAGCTTGGAGCGGATGCCGGCATTGTGTGCCGAGCAGTACTTC. Its protein product is CARSLERMPALCAEQYF. The V gene is TRBV5-3, the J gene TRBJ2-7, with D tentatively TRBD2 (5 bases). TRBV5-3 is classed as an ORF, of uncertain function. CDR3 length equals 17 residues. Trimming removed 0 bases from V and 6 bases from J, with 22 bases in between.

The chain couples TRBV29-1 to TRBJ1-2; 7 bases are shared with TRBD1. Per the germline V gene, CDR1 is SQVTM and CDR2 is ANQGSEA. V lost 7 bases, J lost 6 bases, and 8 bases stayed unmatched. CDR3 length: 12 amino acids. The chain's CDR3 is CSGGEGADGYTF. CDR3 coding DNA: TGCAGCGGGGGTGAGGGGGCGGATGGCTACACCTTC.

In nucleotides, the CDR3 is TGTGCCAGCAGTGTCTCCTCCGACAGGGGTGGTCAGCCCCAGCATTTT. Translation: CASSVSSDRGGQPQHF. This sequence joins TRBV6-1 and TRBJ1-5; 8 bases line up with TRBD1. V was pared by 4 bases and J by 6 bases, with 11 bases of the junction left unmatched. Germline V lookup: CDR1 MNHNS, CDR2 SASEGT. The CDR3 is 16 residues long.

The V and J genes are TRBV3-1 (or the pseudogene TRBV3-2) and TRBJ2-3; D remains unclear. The germline V gene encodes CDR1 LGHDT and CDR2 YNNKEL (reference sequence). V was clipped by 2 bases and J by 3 bases, with 0 bases between them. This CDR3 has 11 residues. The CDR3 loop is CASSQTDTQYF. The DNA for the CDR3 is TGTGCCAGCAGCCAAACAGATACGCAGTATTTT.

This clone was detected once. The V and J genes are TRBV30 and TRBJ2-3; D possibly matches TRBD1 or TRBD2 (6 bases each). The CDR3 has 15 residues. The V and J ends lost 3 bases and 0 bases respectively, with 13 bases between them. Germline V gives CDR1 GTSNPN, CDR2 SVGIG (reference sequence). The CDR3 sequence: CAWRVGGGSTDTQYF. The CDR3 nucleotides are TGTGCCTGGAGGGTTGGAGGGGGTAGCACAGATACGCAGTATTTT.

The chain couples TRBV6-2 or TRBV6-3 to TRBJ2-2; D not certain. Germline CDR1 is MNHEY and CDR2 is SVGEGT. This CDR3 is 16 amino acids long. V lost 8 bases to trimming and J lost 2 bases, with 18 bases between them. Written as DNA, the CDR3 is TGTGCCAGCGGTTGGACCAGAATTCGAAACACCGGGGAGCTGTTTTTT. Protein sequence: CASGWTRIRNTGELFF.

The rearrangement uses TRBV29-1 and TRBJ2-6; no clear D gene. The CDR3 runs to 14 residues. V dropped 6 bases and J dropped 0 bases, with 9 bases sitting between them. The V gene's germline CDR1 is SQVTM and CDR2 ANQGSEA. As DNA, the CDR3 is TGCAGCGTGGGCCCCAGCTCTGGGGCCAACGTCCTGACTTTC. Translating gives CSVGPSSGANVLTF.